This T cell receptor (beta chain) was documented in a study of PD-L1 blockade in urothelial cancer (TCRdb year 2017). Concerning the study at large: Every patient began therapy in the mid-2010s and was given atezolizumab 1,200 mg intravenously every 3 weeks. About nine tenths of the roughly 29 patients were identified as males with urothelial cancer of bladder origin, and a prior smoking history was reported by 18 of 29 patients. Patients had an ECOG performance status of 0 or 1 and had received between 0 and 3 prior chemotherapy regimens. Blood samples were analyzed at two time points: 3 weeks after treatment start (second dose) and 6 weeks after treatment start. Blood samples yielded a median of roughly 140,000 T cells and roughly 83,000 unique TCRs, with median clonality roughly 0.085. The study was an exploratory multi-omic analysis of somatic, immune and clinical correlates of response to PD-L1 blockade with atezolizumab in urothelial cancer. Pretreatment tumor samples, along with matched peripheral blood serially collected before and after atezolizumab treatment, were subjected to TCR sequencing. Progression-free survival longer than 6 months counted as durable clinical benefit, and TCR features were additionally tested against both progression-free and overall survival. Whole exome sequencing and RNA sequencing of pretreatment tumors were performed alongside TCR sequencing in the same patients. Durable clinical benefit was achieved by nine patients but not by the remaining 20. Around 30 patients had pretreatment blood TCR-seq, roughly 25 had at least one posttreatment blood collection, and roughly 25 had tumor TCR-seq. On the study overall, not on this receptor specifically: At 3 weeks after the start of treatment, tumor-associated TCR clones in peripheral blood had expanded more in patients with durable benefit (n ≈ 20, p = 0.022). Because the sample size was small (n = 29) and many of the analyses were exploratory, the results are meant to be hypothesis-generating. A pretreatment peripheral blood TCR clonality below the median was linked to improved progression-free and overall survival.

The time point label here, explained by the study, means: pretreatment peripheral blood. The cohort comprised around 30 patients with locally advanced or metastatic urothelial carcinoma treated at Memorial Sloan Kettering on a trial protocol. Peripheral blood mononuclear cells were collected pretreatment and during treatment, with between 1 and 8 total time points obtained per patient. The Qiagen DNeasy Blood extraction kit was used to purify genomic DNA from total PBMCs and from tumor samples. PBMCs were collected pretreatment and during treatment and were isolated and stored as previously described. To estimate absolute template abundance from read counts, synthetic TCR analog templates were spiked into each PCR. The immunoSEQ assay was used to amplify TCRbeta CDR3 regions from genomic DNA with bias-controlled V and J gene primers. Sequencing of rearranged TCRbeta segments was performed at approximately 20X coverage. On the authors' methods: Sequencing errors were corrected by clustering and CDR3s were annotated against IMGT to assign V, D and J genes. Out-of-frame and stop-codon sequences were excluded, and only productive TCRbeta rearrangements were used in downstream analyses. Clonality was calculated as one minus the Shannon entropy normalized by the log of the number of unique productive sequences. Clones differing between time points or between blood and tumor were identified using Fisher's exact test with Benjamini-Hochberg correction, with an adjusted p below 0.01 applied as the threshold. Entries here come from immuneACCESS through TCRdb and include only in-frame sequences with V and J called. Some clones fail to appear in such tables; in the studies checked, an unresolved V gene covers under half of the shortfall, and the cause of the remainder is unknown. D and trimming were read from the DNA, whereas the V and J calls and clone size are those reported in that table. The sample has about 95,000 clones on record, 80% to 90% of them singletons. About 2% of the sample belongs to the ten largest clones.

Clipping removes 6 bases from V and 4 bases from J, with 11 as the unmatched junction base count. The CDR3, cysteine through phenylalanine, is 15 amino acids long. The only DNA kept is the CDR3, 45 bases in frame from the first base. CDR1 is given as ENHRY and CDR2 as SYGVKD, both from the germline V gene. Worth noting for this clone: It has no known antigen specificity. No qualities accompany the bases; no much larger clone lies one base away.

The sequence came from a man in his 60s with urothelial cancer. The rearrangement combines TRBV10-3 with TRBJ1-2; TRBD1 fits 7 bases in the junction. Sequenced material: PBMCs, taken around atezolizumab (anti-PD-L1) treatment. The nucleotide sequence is TGTGCCATCAGCGAAGCTTCGGGACAGATCTATGGCTACACCTTC. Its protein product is CAISEASGQIYGYTF.